The T cell receptor beta chain described here comes from a study of T cell repertoires in cytomegalovirus infection. Overall study: Both a matching HLA type and CMV infection were indicated by public TCR beta signatures.

MiXCR, applied by TCRdb to the reads, yields one record per CDR3 protein. The table has hundreds of thousands of distinct CDR3 sequences, about 8.8% seen once. This clonotype showed up many times. Its antigen is currently unknown. The study, taken as a whole, reports: Across the ex vivo response, the dominant clonotypes were HLA-C-restricted CMV-specific TCR beta clonotypes. CMV carriers having the relevant HLA were flagged by cumulative public TCR beta family frequency.

The CDR3 sequence is 13 residues long. Germline assignment: CDR1 SGHKS and CDR2 YYEKEE (reference sequence). V lost 0 bases and J lost 4, with 7 bases in between. The sequence was obtained from a human donor in good health (CMV status not recorded). Some clones in this sample may be carry-over from other donors' samples. Sequencing used PBMCs. This chain connects TRBV5-5 to TRBJ1-1; weak D call: TRBD1 (5 bases). The CDR3 loop reads CASSLDQGTEAFF. The CDR3 bases are TGTGCCAGCAGCTTGGACCAGGGCACTGAAGCTTTCTTT. The full variable domain, rest sourced from reference TRBV5-5 and TRBJ1-1, is DAGVTQSPTHLIKTRGQQVTLRCSPISGHKSVSWYQQVLGQGPQFIFQYYEKEERGRGNFPDRFSARQFPNYSSELNVNALLLGDSALYLCASSLDQGTEAFFGQGTRLTVV.